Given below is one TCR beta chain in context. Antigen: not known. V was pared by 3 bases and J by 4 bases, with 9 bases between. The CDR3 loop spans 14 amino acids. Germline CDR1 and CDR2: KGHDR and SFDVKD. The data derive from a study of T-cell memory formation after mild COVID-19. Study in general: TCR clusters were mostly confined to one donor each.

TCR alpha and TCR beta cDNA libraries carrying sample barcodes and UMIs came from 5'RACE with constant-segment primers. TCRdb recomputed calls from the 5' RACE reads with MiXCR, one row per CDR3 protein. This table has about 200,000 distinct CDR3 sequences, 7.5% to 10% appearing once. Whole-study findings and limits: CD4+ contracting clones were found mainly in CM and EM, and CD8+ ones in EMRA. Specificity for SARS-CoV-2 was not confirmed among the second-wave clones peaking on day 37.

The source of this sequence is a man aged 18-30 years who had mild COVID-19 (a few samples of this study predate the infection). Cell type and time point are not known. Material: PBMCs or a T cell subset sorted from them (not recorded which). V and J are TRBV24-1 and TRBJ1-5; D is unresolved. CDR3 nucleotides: TGTGCCACCAGTGATGAGTGGGAGAATCAGCCCCAGCATTTT. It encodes CATSDEWENQPQHF.